This is a list of T cell receptor beta chains from one sample in a study of blood T cell repertoires in COVID-19. Generated by immunoSEQ multiplex PCR, the TCRdb table keeps only in-frame clones and is missing some. The sample comprises around 230,000 clones, roughly 83% of which are singletons, and roughly 9.6% rests with the top ten. Sequences were obtained from peripheral blood. All receptors derive from an elderly woman with acute or convalescent COVID-19. Both conserved end residues are part of each CDR3. D genes are given only for firm matches. Clone sizes are given selectively: once, few, many, or a class where the clone is expanded.

CSASHGDGVAEAFF,TGCAGTGCTAGTCACGGGGATGGGGTTGCTGAAGCTTTCTTT,TRBJ1-1,.,TRBV20-1,.
CASSLQGLYSNQPQHF,TGTGCCAGCAGTTTGCAGGGCCTTTATAGCAATCAGCCCCAGCATTTT,TRBJ1-5,.,TRBV28,.
CASRLQGNYGYTF,TGTGCCAGCAGACTACAGGGAAACTATGGCTACACCTTC,TRBJ1-2,.,TRBV2,.
CASTGLDTEAFF,TGTGCCTCGACAGGGTTGGACACTGAAGCTTTCTTT,TRBJ1-1,TRBD1,TRBV30,.
CASSVDRGRTDTQYF,TGTGCCAGCAGTGTCGACAGGGGTCGCACAGATACGCAGTATTTT,TRBJ2-3,TRBD1,TRBV2,few
CASRVSGGDNEQFF,TGTGCCAGCAGGGTTAGCGGGGGGGACAATGAGCAGTTCTTC,TRBJ2-1,TRBD2,TRBV7-9,few
CASSRDRGNTGELFF,TGTGCCAGCAGCCGGGACAGGGGAAACACCGGGGAGCTGTTTTTT,TRBJ2-2,TRBD1,TRBV11-3,.
CASRGQPNRGELFF,TGTGCCAGCCGTGGACAGCCGAACAGGGGGGAGCTGTTTTTT,TRBJ2-2,.,TRBV19,.
CASTSRVGYGYTF,TGTGCCAGCACCTCGAGGGTGGGCTATGGCTACACCTTC,TRBJ1-2,.,TRBV28,.
CASQQDRGNQPQHF,TGTGCCAGCCAACAGGACAGGGGCAATCAGCCCCAGCATTTT,TRBJ1-5,TRBD1,TRBV2,.
CASSLQGADTQYF,TGTGCCAGCAGTTTACAGGGGGCCGATACGCAGTATTTT,TRBJ2-3,TRBD1,TRBV12-3/TRBV12-4,.
CASSTTTGLSGANVLTF,TGCGCCAGCAGCACGACGACAGGCCTCTCTGGGGCCAACGTCCTGACTTTC,TRBJ2-6,.,TRBV5-1,.
CASSQQTGGGWGLLAKNIQYF,TGCGCCAGCAGTCAACAAACAGGGGGCGGCTGGGGGCTTCTAGCCAAAAACATTCAGTACTTC,TRBJ2-4,TRBD1,TRBV23-1,.
CASSLGQTGDYEQYF,TGTGCCAGCAGCTTAGGCCAAACAGGGGACTACGAGCAGTACTTC,TRBJ2-7,TRBD1,TRBV7-9,few
CASTLGQGAYNEQFF,TGTGCCAGCACCCTGGGACAGGGGGCCTACAATGAGCAGTTCTTC,TRBJ2-1,TRBD1,TRBV6-5,.
CASSWNRVGNQPQHF,TGTGCCAGCAGTTGGAACAGGGTAGGCAATCAGCCCCAGCATTTT,TRBJ1-5,.,TRBV28,once
CASSLAGTGGNGYTF,TGCGCCAGCAGCTTGGCCGGGACAGGGGGAAATGGCTACACCTTC,TRBJ1-2,TRBD1,TRBV5-1,.